This T cell receptor beta chain derives from a study of beta chain features in type 1 diabetes. Expressed TCRB transcripts got sequenced, as all isolated RNA was reverse transcribed. The protocol was immunoSEQ multiplex PCR, while the TCRdb copy is restricted to in-frame clones and leaves out a portion. Here the sample spans 200,000 to 300,000 clones, 25% to 35% being singletons. The CDR3 runs to 13 residues. The V gene's germline CDR1 is LNHDA and CDR2 SQIVND (reference sequence). V was pared by 5 bases and J by 13 bases, with 15 bases between. The sequenced sample was central memory CD4+ T cells from blood. The receptor was isolated from a man aged 25 to 40 in good health. V gene TRBV19 combines with J gene TRBJ1-6, with no clear D. DNA for the CDR3: TGTGCCAGTAGTCATCGGGAGCAAGCCCCCCTCCACTTT. This gives the protein CASSHREQAPLHF.